The 16 T cell receptor beta chains given below trace back to one sample, sequenced in a study of shared clonotypes between healthy human individuals. Produced via immunoSEQ multiplex PCR; TCRdb's table is partial and in-frame only. The sample has approximately 2.1 million clones; approximately 93% are singletons. Sequencing was performed on naive CD4+ T cells from PBMCs. Described subset: CD45RA+ positively selected. These receptors all stem from a man aged 18 to 29 in good health. Some clones in this sample may be carry-over from other donors' samples.

A word on this clone: This same CDR3 is encoded by further DNA sequences in the sample. This chain connects TRBV28 to TRBJ1-1; perhaps TRBD1 as D (6 bases). Germline values: CDR1 MDHEN, CDR2 SYDVKM. The CDR3 contains 12 residues. The ends were cut back, 8 bases at V and 0 bases at J, with 7 bases in the middle. As DNA, the CDR3 is TGTGCCAGCGGACAGCTGAACACTGAAGCTTTCTTT. Translating it yields CASGQLNTEAFF.

The sample holds one count of this clone. The chain carries TRBV7-8 and TRBJ2-7; a weak D match, TRBD1 (6 bases). The CDR3 covers 14 residues. Trimming took 3 bases from V and 0 from J, leaving 9 bases between them. Looked up from germline, CDR1 is SGHVS and CDR2 is FQNEAQ. The CDR3 DNA reads TGTGCCAGCAGCTTTACAGGGAGCTCCTACGAGCAGTACTTC. Its translation: CASSFTGSSYEQYF.

The chain's CDR3 is CAWTVQGAHSSYNEQFF. The CDR3 bases are TGTGCCTGGACAGTCCAGGGGGCCCATAGCTCCTACAATGAGCAGTTCTTC. The rearrangement uses TRBV30 and TRBJ2-1; 8 bases map to TRBD1. The CDR3 length is 17 residues. The V gene end was trimmed by 4 bases and the J gene end by 0 bases; junction bases not matched to a gene: 11. In germline, CDR1 is GTSNPN, CDR2 SVGIG (reference sequence).

Worth noting for this clone: The same CDR3 also results from other DNA sequences found in this sample. The genes are TRBV5-5 and TRBJ1-5; D not certain. Between the trimmed V and J ends, which lost 0 bases and 3 bases, there was a span of 10 bases. The CDR3 length is 15 residues. Germline CDR1 and CDR2: SGHKS and YYEKEE (reference sequence). The CDR3 here is CASSLGAGYNQPQHF. The DNA for the CDR3 is TGTGCCAGCAGCTTGGGAGCGGGTTACAATCAGCCCCAGCATTTT.

A single count supports this clone. The chain combines TRBV7-3 with TRBJ2-7; 14 positions match TRBD2. The CDR3 loop spans 16 amino acids. CDR1 SGHTA and CDR2 FQGTGA come from the germline V gene. The junction had 4 bases not matched to a gene; V was cut back by 3 bases and J by 3 bases. The CDR3 region has the DNA TGTGCCAGCAGCTTTATCGGGACTAGCGGGAGCTACGAGCAGTACTTC. As protein: CASSFIGTSGSYEQYF.

V usage is TRBV21-1 and J usage is TRBJ2-2; no DNA check was done on the table's D call, TRBD2. TRBV21-1 is a recognized pseudogene. There are 15 residues in the CDR3. The CDR3 spells CASSKAPELPGELFF. As DNA, the CDR3 is TGTGCCAGCAGCAAAGCTCCCGAGTTGCCCGGGGAGCTGTTTTTT.

A single count supports this clone. The V call is TRBV7-9, the J call TRBJ1-2; 9 nucleotides agree with TRBD1. This CDR3 comprises 15 residues. Germline CDR1 is SEHNR and CDR2 is FQNEAQ (reference sequence). After removal of 8 bases from V and 8 bases from J, the junction contained 15 bases not matched to a gene. CDR3 sequence reads: CASQPFRDRVLGYTF. The DNA of the CDR3 is TGTGCCAGCCAGCCTTTCCGGGACAGGGTTTTAGGCTACACCTTC.

The chain joins TRBV18 to TRBJ1-5, with D uncertain. The CDR3 is 16 residues long. Per germline, CDR1 KGHSH and CDR2 LQKENI. The germline V and J ends were trimmed by 1 base and 2 bases, with 12 bases remaining between them. This CDR3 reads CASSPLTVSGNQPQHF. DNA for the CDR3: TGTGCCAGCTCACCACTGACGGTCTCTGGCAATCAGCCCCAGCATTTT.

The chain links TRBV5-5 to TRBJ1-5; tentatively, D is TRBD1 (6 bases). This CDR3 has 16 residues. V lost 0 bases and J lost 7, with 17 bases in between. Germline V gene sequence: CDR1 SGHKS, CDR2 YYEKEE (reference sequence). The CDR3 DNA is TGTGCCAGCAGCTTGGATCAGGGGCCCGAACGACAGCCCCAGCATTTT. Translating gives CASSLDQGPERQPQHF.

The chain has TRBV27 and TRBJ2-7; 10 nucleotides agree with TRBD2. The V segment lost 2 bases and the J segment 0 bases; nucleotides outside the gene matches: 13. This CDR3 spans 19 amino acids. Germline V gene sequence: CDR1 MNHEY, CDR2 SMNVEV (reference sequence). CDR3 protein: CASSLHRSSSGGSSYEQYF. The CDR3 nucleotides are TGTGCCAGCAGTTTACATCGGAGCTCTAGCGGGGGAAGCTCCTACGAGCAGTACTTC.

The chain carries TRBV14 and TRBJ2-1; D may be TRBD2 (5 bases). Trimming left V 0 bases short and J 10 bases short, with 10 bases between. CDR3 length equals 13 residues. The germline gives CDR1 SGHDN, CDR2 FVKESK. The CDR3, as DNA: TGTGCCAGCAGCCAAGAGTTCGAGGGAGAGCAGTTCTTC. This translates into CASSQEFEGEQFF.

The chain has TRBV6-1 and TRBJ2-1; D call uncertain. V was pared by 11 bases and J by 3 bases, with 2 bases between. CDR3 length equals 9 residues. Germline V gene sequence: CDR1 MNHNS, CDR2 SASEGT. CDR3 coding DNA: TGTGCCCGCTACAATGAGCAGTTCTTC. Protein sequence: CARYNEQFF.

The chain is built from TRBV6-6 and TRBJ2-7; TRBD1 aligns across 7 bases. The CDR3 has 13 residues. The germline V gene encodes CDR1 MNHNY and CDR2 SVGAGI (reference sequence). The trim removed 5 bases at V and 7 bases at J, leaving 8 bases unmatched. In DNA, the CDR3 is TGTGCCAGCAGTACGACAGGGACGGGGGAGCAGTACTTC. Its translation is CASSTTGTGEQYF.

This clone appeared once. V usage is TRBV4-1 and J usage is TRBJ1-2; 12 nucleotides align to TRBD1. The ends lost 5 bases at V and 5 bases at J; junction bases unmatched: 9. CDR1 is MGHRA, CDR2 YSYEKL, per germline. The length of the CDR3 is 16 residues. The CDR3 region has the DNA TGCGCCAGCAGCAACTTGGGGACAGGGGGCAATTATGGCTACACCTTC. It encodes CASSNLGTGGNYGYTF.

The rearrangement joins TRBV6-1 to TRBJ2-7; TRBD1 matches 7 bases. V was pared by 6 bases and J by 4 bases, with 9 bases of the junction left unmatched. CDR1 is MNHNS, CDR2 SASEGT, per germline. The CDR3 is made up of 14 amino acids. The CDR3 nucleotides read TGTGCCAGCAGAACCACAGGGGCCGGATACGAGCAGTACTTC. Encoded protein: CASRTTGAGYEQYF.

The chain carries TRBV7-6 and TRBJ1-1; D is undetermined. This CDR3 is built from 14 residues. Trimming left V 4 bases short and J 2 bases short, with 11 bases between. Germline-derived CDR1 and CDR2 are SGHVS and FNYEAQ. CDR3 bases: TGTGCCAGCAGCTCCTTCCGGGGAAACACTGAAGCTTTCTTT. Its protein product is CASSSFRGNTEAFF.